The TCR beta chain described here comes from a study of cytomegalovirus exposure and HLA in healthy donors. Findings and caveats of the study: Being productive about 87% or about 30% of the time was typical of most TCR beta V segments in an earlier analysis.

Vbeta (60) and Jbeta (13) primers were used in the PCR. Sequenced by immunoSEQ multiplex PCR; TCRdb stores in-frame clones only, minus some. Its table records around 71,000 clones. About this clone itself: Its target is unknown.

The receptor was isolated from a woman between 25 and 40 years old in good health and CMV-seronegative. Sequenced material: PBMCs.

CDR3 sequence (DNA): TGTGCCAGCAGCTTGGCCGCTGAGGGGGCAAGCGCCTACGAGCAGTACTTC. Its translation: CASSLAAEGASAYEQYF. V is TRBV5-4 and J is TRBJ2-7; TRBD1 matches 7 bases. V shed 0 bases, J shed 2 bases, and the junction held 11 bases outside the gene matches. The CDR3 loop spans 17 amino acids. The germline CDR1 and CDR2 sequences are SGHNT and YYREEE (reference sequence).